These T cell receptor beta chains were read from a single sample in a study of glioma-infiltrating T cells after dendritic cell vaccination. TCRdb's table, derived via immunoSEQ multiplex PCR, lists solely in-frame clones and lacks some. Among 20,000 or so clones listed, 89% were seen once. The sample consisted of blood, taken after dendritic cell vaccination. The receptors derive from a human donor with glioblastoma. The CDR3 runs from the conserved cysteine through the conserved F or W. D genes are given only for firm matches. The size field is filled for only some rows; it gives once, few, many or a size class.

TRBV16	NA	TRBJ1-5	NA	TGTGCCAGCAGCCCTATTTCAGGGAGCAATCAGCCCCAGCATTTT	CASSPISGSNQPQHF
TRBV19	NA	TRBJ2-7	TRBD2	TGTGCCAGTAGTATGGTTAGCGGGATCTCCTACGAGCAGTACTTC	CASSMVSGISYEQYF
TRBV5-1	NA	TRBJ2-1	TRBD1	TGCGCCAGCAGCCCTCGGGACAGCTCCTACAATGAGCAGTTCTTC	CASSPRDSSYNEQFF
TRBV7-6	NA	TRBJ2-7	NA	TGTGCCCCCCCCGGGATACCCTACGAGCAGTACTTC	CAPPGIPYEQYF
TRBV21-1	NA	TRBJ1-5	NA	TGTGCCAGCAGCACGACTACAGGGGGTAATCAGCCCCAGCATTTT	CASSTTTGGNQPQHF
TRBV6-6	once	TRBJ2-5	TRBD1	TGTGCCAGCAGTTACGCCTCAGGGGGCCGGGAGACCCAGTACTTC	CASSYASGGRETQYF
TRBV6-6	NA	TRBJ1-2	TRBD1	TGTGCCAGCAGGAGGGGGCAGGGCTATGGCTACACCTTC	CASRRGQGYGYTF
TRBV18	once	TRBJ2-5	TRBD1	TGTGCCAGCTCAACCGGGACAGGGGGAAGGGAGCAGTACTTC	CASSTGTGGREQYF
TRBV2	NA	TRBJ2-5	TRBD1	TGTGCCAGCAGTGAAGGGAGGGGACAGGGGGAGACCCAGTACTTC	CASSEGRGQGETQYF
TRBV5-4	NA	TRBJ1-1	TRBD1	TGTGCCAGCAGCTTGGGTAGGTACGGACAGGGTTACACTGAAGCTTTCTTT	CASSLGRYGQGYTEAFF
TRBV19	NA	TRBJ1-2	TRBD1	TGTGCCAGTAAGACGGCAGGGGGCTATGGCTACACCTTC	CASKTAGGYGYTF
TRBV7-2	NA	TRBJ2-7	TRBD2	TGTGCCAGCAGCTTATCGGCTAGCGGGGATCACGAGCAGTACTTC	CASSLSASGDHEQYF
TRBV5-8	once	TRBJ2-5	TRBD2	TGTGCCAGCAGCACCGGGACTAGCGTCCGGGAGACCCAGTACTTC	CASSTGTSVRETQYF
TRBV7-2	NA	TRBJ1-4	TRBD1	TGTGCCAGCAGCTCGCCCCCGGGGACAGGGAGGGAAAAACTGTTTTTT	CASSSPPGTGREKLFF
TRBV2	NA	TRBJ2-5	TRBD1	TGTGCCAGCACCTCGGGACAGCAAGAGACCCAGTACTTC	CASTSGQQETQYF
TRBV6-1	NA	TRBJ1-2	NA	TGTGCCAGCAGATCCGGGGGTTCCTATGGCTACACCTTC	CASRSGGSYGYTF
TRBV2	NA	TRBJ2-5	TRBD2	TGTGCCAGCAGGGGACTACTGTACCAAGAGACCCAGTACTTC	CASRGLLYQETQYF
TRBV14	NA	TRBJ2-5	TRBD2	TGTGCCAGCAGCCAGGACCAGCGGGGGGCCAAAGGAGAGACCCAGTACTTC	CASSQDQRGAKGETQYF
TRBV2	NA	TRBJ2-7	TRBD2	TGTGCCAGCACACTAGCGGGGAACTACGAGCAGTACTTC	CASTLAGNYEQYF
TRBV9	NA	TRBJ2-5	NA	TGTGCCAGCAGCGTAGGGGCGGGGAACCAAGAGACCCAGTACTTC	CASSVGAGNQETQYF
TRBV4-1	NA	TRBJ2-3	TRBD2	TGCGCCAGCAGCCCCCGGGAGGCCACAGATACGCAGTATTTT	CASSPREATDTQYF
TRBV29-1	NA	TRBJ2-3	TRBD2	TGCAGCGTTGTTAGCGGGGGCCGGACAGATACGCAGTATTTT	CSVVSGGRTDTQYF
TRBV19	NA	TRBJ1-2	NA	TGTGCCAGTAGTATGGAGGGGATGGTCTATGGCTACACCTTC	CASSMEGMVYGYTF
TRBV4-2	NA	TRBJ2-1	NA	TGTGCCAGCAGCCAAGATTTGCAGGGTACGTTCTTC	CASSQDLQGTFF
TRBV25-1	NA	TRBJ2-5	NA	TGTGCCAGCCGAGACAGGTCTCAAGAGACCCAGTACTTC	CASRDRSQETQYF